Below, 3 T cell receptor beta chains from the same sample are listed, as sequenced in a study of T cells in women clearing cervical HPV infection. Generated by immunoSEQ multiplex PCR, the TCRdb table keeps only in-frame clones and is missing some. There are about 18,000 clones in the sample, with approximately 15% held by the top ten. The sample taken for sequencing was blood buffy coat. Receptor source: a woman aged 18 to 75 with a cervical HPV16 infection that either progressed to CIN3+ or cleared (not recorded which).

Note on this clone: The CDR3 extends 3 residues past the end of the read, so its final part is completed from the germline J gene. V is TRBV2 and J is TRBJ1-5; TRBD1 agrees at 8 bases. The V gene's germline CDR1 is SNHLY and CDR2 FYNNEI. The ends lost 5 bases at V and 6 bases at J; junction bases unmatched: 9. The CDR3 runs to 15 residues. CDR3 region: CASSLQGVVSQPQHF. The CDR3 bases that were read are TGTGCCAGCAGTTTACAGGGGGTCGTTTCTCAGCCC.

Concerning this clone itself: Sequencing ends 3 residues short of the CDR3 end; the germline J gene provides the rest. The chain carries TRBV28 and TRBJ1-5; D is perhaps TRBD1 (5 bases). V lost 6 bases and J lost 2, with 17 bases in between. From germline, CDR1 is MDHEN and CDR2 SYDVKM. This CDR3 contains 16 residues. The CDR3 sequence is CASSSPAGTGNQPQHF. The CDR3 bases that were read are TGTGCCAGCAGCTCCCCGGCAGGGACTGGCAATCAGCCC.

Concerning this clone: The read finishes 3 residues shy of the CDR3 end, and the germline J gene is used to complete it. The rearrangement links TRBV2 to TRBJ2-7; D might be TRBD2 (5 bases). CDR1 and CDR2 from the germline V gene are SNHLY and FYNNEI. Trimming removed 3 bases at V and 0 bases at J, with 9 bases between. CDR3 length: 14 amino acids. CDR3 region: CASSDGAGSYEQYF. CDR3 DNA (partial): TGTGCCAGCAGTGACGGTGCGGGCTCCTACGAG.